This TCR beta chain is drawn from a study of Tregs in tolerant kidney transplant recipients (dated by TCRdb to the late 2010s). With regard to the full study: Related donors were used in the transplants with nonmyeloablative bone marrow transplantation, and mixed chimerism was transient in the human trials. The study applied TCRbeta sequencing to find donor-specific regulatory T cells before combined kidney and bone marrow transplantation and then followed those same cells after transplant. The study at large found these results: Biological reproducibility was not directly addressed, though technical replication error appeared minimal. The study was constrained by small patient numbers, and validation of the findings is required in larger populations and under other immunosuppression protocols. Donor-specific Treg expansion was found to exceed global Treg expansion in tolerant patients, suggesting antigen-driven rather than nonspecific expansion. The most biologically relevant and donor-specific TCRbeta repertoire appeared to be identified by expanding Tregs with activated donor B cells. Because the PCR primers were changed over time for some patients, nucleotide-level comparison could not be performed across the samples from those patients.

The time point label, as the study defines it: blood sample drawn before combined kidney and bone marrow transplant. Unstimulated Tregs (CD4+CD25+CD127-), CD4+ non-Tregs (CD4+CD25-), CD4 and CD8 cells were FACS-sorted from thawed PBMCs. The patients were a few recipients of combined kidney and bone marrow transplants from the ITN036ST trial, and samples were available only from these trial subjects. Healthy control blood was processed to PBMCs by Ficoll density gradient and cryopreserved, and patient PBMCs were collected before and after transplant. For TCRbeta CDR3 sequencing, genomic DNA from the sorted cells was extracted using the QIAGEN DNeasy Blood and Tissue Kit. Through immunoSEQ, high-throughput TCRbeta CDR3 sequencing was done commercially, including PCR amplification with internal controls and bias correction. The paper's processing steps were these. Unique productive TCRbeta sequences were defined by CDR3 nucleotide sequence where primers matched, otherwise by CDR3 amino acid sequence with Vbeta and Jbeta genes. To correct sorting error, sequences shared between sorted populations at a frequency ratio of 2:1 or less were removed; the rest were assigned to the higher population. Donor-reactive sequences were defined as at least 5-fold expanded in CFSE-low cells versus unstimulated cells, with frequency of at least 0.01% in CFSE-low cells. Repertoire divergence was quantified by Jensen-Shannon divergence using the top 100 TCRbeta sequences ranked by frequency. When a sample had multiple sequencing runs, each run was corrected for sorting error separately and the runs were then pooled. The clones in this table, taken by TCRdb from immuneACCESS, are in-frame only. Not every clone is retained; where verified, under half of the shortfall comes from an unresolved V gene, and the cause of the rest is unknown. The V and J calls and clone size come from that table; D and trimming were worked out from the DNA. Counted in this sample were under 85,000 clones; 85% to 90% of them appeared once. About 0.37% of the sample rests with the top ten.

V and J are truncated by 1 base and 7 bases respectively, leaving an intervening sequence of 16 bases. The CDR3 measures 14 amino acids from cysteine to phenylalanine. The entry retains the CDR3 DNA only, 42 bases that are in frame from base 1. CDR1 and CDR2, looked up from the germline V gene (reference sequence), are GTSNPN and SVGIG. As regards this clone: The clone's antigen remains unknown. Within one base of it there is no much larger clone, and no base qualities were kept.

This specimen consisted of CD4+ T cells from blood, obtained before the transplant. The chain uses TRBV30 and TRBJ1-2; perhaps TRBD1 is the D gene, with 6 bases matching. The source of this sequence is a human donor who received a combined kidney and bone marrow transplant. The sequenced DNA is TGTGCCTGGAGTGCGAATACAGGGTCTGGTGGCTACACCTTC. It codes for CAWSANTGSGGYTF. The CDR3, completed at both ends by the reference TRBV30 and TRBJ1-2 genes, gives the full variable domain SQTIHQWPATLVQPVGSPLSLECTVEGTSNPNLYWYRQAAGRGLQLLFYSVGIGQISSEVPQNLSASRPQDRQFILSSKKLLLSDSGFYLCAWSANTGSGGYTFGSGTRLTVV.